This record concerns one T cell receptor beta chain sequence. Its cognate antigen is unknown. Assay: immunoSEQ multiplex PCR; the TCRdb copy retains only in-frame clones and omits some. The top ten hold around 6.3% of the sample, which has around 150,000 clones, 90% seen once. Germline CDR1 MNHNS, CDR2 SASEGT. The CDR3 is 11 residues long. V was clipped by 3 bases and J by 5 bases, with 4 bases between them. This specimen belongs to a study of T cell responses to AZD1222 COVID-19 vaccine. Findings and limits, study-wide: At baseline, seropositivity was found in only a handful of AZD1222 recipients. The donor group comprised mostly white British people and more females; the analysis possibly underestimated clonal diversity. Spike as a whole was targeted by vaccine-associated CD4 TCRs, dominant at 160-218 and 743-854.

The sequence derives from an adult who received the AZD1222 COVID-19 vaccine. This specimen was peripheral blood, taken 28 days after the second AZD1222 dose. This chain uses TRBV6-1 with TRBJ1-2; D uncertain. The DNA of the CDR3 is TGTGCCAGCAGTGAGGAATATGGCTACACCTTC. Protein sequence: CASSEEYGYTF.